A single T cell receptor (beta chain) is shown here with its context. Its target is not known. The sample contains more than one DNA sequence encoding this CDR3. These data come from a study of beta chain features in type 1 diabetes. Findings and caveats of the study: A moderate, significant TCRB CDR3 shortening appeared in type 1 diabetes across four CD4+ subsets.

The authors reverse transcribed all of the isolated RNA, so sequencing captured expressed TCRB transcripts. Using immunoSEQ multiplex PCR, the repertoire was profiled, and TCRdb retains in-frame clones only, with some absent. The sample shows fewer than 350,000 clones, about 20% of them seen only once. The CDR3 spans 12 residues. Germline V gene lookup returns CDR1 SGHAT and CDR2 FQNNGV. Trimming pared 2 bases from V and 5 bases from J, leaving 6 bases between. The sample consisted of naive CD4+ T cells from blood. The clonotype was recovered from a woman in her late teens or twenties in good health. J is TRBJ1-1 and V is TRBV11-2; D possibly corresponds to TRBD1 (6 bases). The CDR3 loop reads CASSLQGTEAFF. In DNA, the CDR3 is TGTGCCAGCAGCTTACAGGGGACTGAAGCTTTCTTT.